Below are 30 T cell receptor beta chains sequenced from a single sample in a study of chemoradiotherapy in HPV16-positive cancers. This table comes from immunoSEQ multiplex PCR, and its TCRdb copy is limited to in-frame clones, with some not included. This table has 2,500 to 3,500 clones, roughly four fifths appearing once. The sample was collected from a patient who underwent chemoradiotherapy. All receptors derive from a human donor with HPV-associated anogenital cancer.

The chain links TRBV11-2 to TRBJ2-3; TRBD1 matches at 9 bases. There are 14 residues in the CDR3. J was trimmed by 5 bases and V by 4 bases; bases with no gene match: 4. Germline values: CDR1 SGHAT, CDR2 FQNNGV. CDR3 residues: CASSSQGAGDTQYF. CDR3 nucleotides: TGTGCCAGCAGCTCACAGGGGGCAGGAGATACGCAGTATTTT.

The rearrangement links TRBV7-8 to TRBJ1-5; the match to TRBD1 covers 9 bases. CDR1 and CDR2 from the germline V gene are SGHVS and FQNEAQ. The CDR3 is made up of 16 amino acids. Trimming cost V 5 bases and J 3 bases; bases outside gene matches: 8. CDR3 amino acids: CASSPLGQGNNQPQHF. The CDR3 DNA follows: TGTGCCAGCAGCCCATTAGGACAGGGGAACAATCAGCCCCAGCATTTT.

The chain links TRBV28 to TRBJ2-4; D is perhaps TRBD2 (7 bases). This CDR3 comprises 15 residues. V was clipped by 8 bases and J by 5 bases, with 19 bases between them. Germline values: CDR1 MDHEN, CDR2 SYDVKM. The CDR3 here is CASRLRGGRENIQYF. The DNA of the CDR3 is TGTGCCAGCCGATTGAGGGGGGGAAGGGAAAACATTCAGTACTTC.

The chain is built from TRBV6-5 and TRBJ1-5; possibly TRBD1 for D (5 bases). The CDR3 has 13 amino acids. Germline V gene sequence: CDR1 MNHEY, CDR2 SVGAGI. V was trimmed by 6 bases and J by 2 bases, leaving 8 bases between them. DNA of the CDR3: TGTGCCAGCAGCCGGGGGGGCAATCAGCCCCAGCATTTT. Translated: CASSRGGNQPQHF.

This chain uses TRBV5-1 with TRBJ2-3, with 9 bases fitting TRBD2. Germline-derived CDR1 and CDR2 are SGHRS and YFSETQ. J was trimmed by 4 bases and V by 4 bases; bases with no gene match: 7. This CDR3 has 15 amino acids. The chain's CDR3 is CASSRAGGGSDTQYF. Written as DNA, the CDR3 is TGCGCCAGCAGCAGAGCGGGGGGCGGTTCAGATACGCAGTATTTT.

The V and J genes are TRBV5-4 and TRBJ1-1, with 8 bases that match TRBD1. CDR3 length equals 16 residues. Looked up from germline, CDR1 is SGHNT and CDR2 is YYREEE (reference sequence). The V segment lost 1 base and the J segment 4 bases; nucleotides outside the gene matches: 9. The CDR3 spells CASSLRAGGVGTEAFF. The CDR3 coding sequence is TGTGCCAGCAGCTTGAGGGCAGGGGGCGTAGGCACTGAAGCTTTCTTT.

The gene calls are TRBV7-8 and TRBJ2-7, with a tentative D call TRBD2 (7 bases). CDR1 SGHVS and CDR2 FQNEAQ come from the germline V gene. This CDR3 region has 14 residues. Trimming left V 5 bases short and J 4 bases short, with 15 bases between. The CDR3 loop is CASSPSGGPYEQYF. The CDR3, as DNA: TGTGCCAGCAGCCCCTCGGGGGGCCCGTACGAGCAGTACTTC.

V is TRBV25-1 and J is TRBJ1-5, with D perhaps matching TRBD1 (5 bases). V was cut by 6 bases and J by 9 bases, with 15 bases left in between. Germline values: CDR1 MGHDK, CDR2 SYGVNS. The CDR3 spans 13 residues. The CDR3 region is CASRGTAQGPQHF. CDR3 DNA: TGTGCCAGCAGAGGGACTGCGCAGGGGCCCCAGCATTTT.

CDR3 amino acids: CASTISGVEPQHF. The CDR3 DNA is TGTGCCAGCACAATATCAGGGGTCGAGCCCCAGCATTTT. The rearrangement uses TRBV6-6 and TRBJ1-5; D might be TRBD1 (6 bases). The CDR3 totals 13 residues. Looked up from germline, CDR1 is MNHNY and CDR2 is SVGAGI (reference sequence). The V and J ends lost 7 bases and 8 bases respectively, with 15 bases between them.

This clone was recorded only once. This chain connects TRBV5-6 to TRBJ1-3; 10 bases line up with TRBD1. The germline gives CDR1 SGHDT, CDR2 YYEEEE. V was clipped by 3 bases and J by 8 bases; unmatched bases: 5. There are 14 residues in the CDR3. The DNA of the CDR3 is TGTGCCAGCAGCTGGAGGGACAGGGGTTACACCATATATTTT. Protein: CASSWRDRGYTIYF.

The V and J genes are TRBV7-9 and TRBJ1-5; D gene uncertain. This CDR3 comprises 14 residues. Looked up from germline, CDR1 is SEHNR and CDR2 is FQNEAQ (reference sequence). The V and J ends lost 2 bases and 4 bases respectively, with 9 bases between them. The CDR3 here is CASSLSGGNQPQHF. CDR3 in DNA: TGTGCCAGCAGCTTATCTGGTGGGAATCAGCCCCAGCATTTT.

The chain joins TRBV5-1 to TRBJ2-1; possible D gene TRBD2, 6 bases. Germline CDR1 and CDR2: SGHRS and YFSETQ. The CDR3 runs to 15 residues. V was trimmed by 1 base and J by 4 bases, leaving 12 bases between them. The CDR3 DNA follows: TGCGCCAGCAGCTTGTCGCGGGGCCGATACAATGAGCAGTTCTTC. Its protein product is CASSLSRGRYNEQFF.

The gene calls are TRBV9 and TRBJ2-7; either TRBD1 or TRBD2 may supply D (5 bases each). Trimming removed 4 bases at V and 4 bases at J, with 15 bases between. The CDR3 has 14 residues. Germline CDR1 SGDLS, CDR2 YYNGEE. Here the CDR3 reads CASSPGTSSYEQYF. In DNA form, the CDR3 reads TGTGCCAGCAGCCCTGGGACCTCTTCATACGAGCAGTACTTC.

In the case of this clone: The junction and the germline gene differ at one end; a read error may be behind it. The DNA of the CDR3 is TGTGCCAGCAGTCTATCAGGACAGGGATCCTTCTATGGCTACACCTTC. It is translated as CASSLSGQGSFYGYTF. The gene calls are TRBV27 and TRBJ1-2; 8 nucleotides line up with TRBD1. CDR3 length: 16 residues. Germline assignment: CDR1 MNHEY and CDR2 SMNVEV (reference sequence).

V is TRBV28 and J is TRBJ1-6; D is undetermined. The CDR3 is 16 residues long. The V gene's germline CDR1 is MDHEN and CDR2 SYDVKM. The V and J ends lost 3 bases and 1 base respectively, with 10 bases between them. This CDR3 is CASSFLGKSYNSPLHF. CDR3 DNA: TGTGCCAGCAGTTTCCTGGGGAAGTCCTATAATTCACCCCTCCACTTT.

The chain recombines TRBV7-8 with TRBJ1-5; TRBD1 matches 10 bases. CDR1 is SGHVS and CDR2 is FQNEAQ in the germline V gene. V shed 5 bases, J shed 7 bases, and the junction held 14 bases outside the gene matches. The CDR3 extends over 17 amino acids. Here the CDR3 reads CASSPAGTGVPGQPQHF. DNA for the CDR3: TGTGCCAGCAGCCCTGCCGGGACAGGGGTTCCAGGGCAGCCCCAGCATTTT.

V gene TRBV16 combines with J gene TRBJ2-5; TRBD2 might be the D (6 bases). The CDR3 has 14 amino acids. The V end was cut by 3 bases, the J end by 1 base, with 9 bases between. Per the germline V gene, CDR1 is KGHSY and CDR2 is FQNENV. The CDR3 loop reads CASSQRRGQETQYF. CDR3 in DNA: TGTGCCAGCAGCCAGAGGAGGGGCCAAGAGACCCAGTACTTC.

The chain is built from TRBV7-3 and TRBJ2-7; a possible D gene is TRBD1 (5 bases). The germline V gene encodes CDR1 SGHTA and CDR2 FQGTGA. The CDR3 has 15 residues. Trimming shortened V by 0 bases and J by 3 bases, and 12 bases separated the two germline ends. CDR3 sequence (DNA): TGTGCCAGCAGCTTAACGGCAGGGATCGGCTACGAGCAGTACTTC. This sequence encodes CASSLTAGIGYEQYF.

This rearrangement joins TRBV5-1 to TRBJ1-6, with 8 bases matching TRBD1. CDR3 length: 16 residues. V trimming: 2 bases; J trimming: 5 bases; junction bases outside the gene matches: 6. Germline CDR1 reads SGHRS; CDR2 reads YFSETQ. The CDR3 region has the DNA TGCGCCAGCAGCTTTGGTGCAGGGGGCAATAATTCACCCCTCCACTTT. Its translation: CASSFGAGGNNSPLHF.

This clone was counted a few times. The chain couples TRBV5-6 to TRBJ2-2; no firm D call. Germline CDR1 is SGHDT and CDR2 is YYEEEE. This CDR3 spans 15 amino acids. The V and J ends lost 3 bases and 9 bases respectively, with 18 bases between them. The CDR3 nucleotides read TGTGCCAGCAGCTCCCCAGGCGGTCCGATCAGGGAGCTGTTTTTT. It specifies CASSSPGGPIRELFF. The variable domain in full, with the rest retrieved from reference TRBV5-6 and TRBJ2-2, is DAGVTQSPTHLIKTRGQQVTLRCSPKSGHDTVSWYQQALGQGPQFIFQYYEEEERQRGNFPDRFSGHQFPNYSSELNVNALLLGDSALYLCASSSPGGPIRELFFGEGSRLTVL.

The V gene is TRBV28, the J gene TRBJ2-1, with TRBD2 matching over 16 bases. The germline gives CDR1 MDHEN, CDR2 SYDVKM. Unmatched junction bases numbered 13, after V lost 6 bases and J lost 8 bases. This CDR3 contains 18 residues. This CDR3 is CASRLVLGLAGGEDEQFF. Written as DNA, the CDR3 is TGTGCCAGCAGGCTGGTCCTGGGACTAGCGGGAGGGGAAGATGAGCAGTTCTTC.

The rearrangement uses TRBV28 and TRBJ1-4; TRBD1 matches at 9 bases. After removal of 5 bases from V and 5 bases from J, the junction contained 6 bases not matched to a gene. The CDR3 covers 15 residues. Germline assignment: CDR1 MDHEN and CDR2 SYDVKM. This CDR3 reads CASSLGQGRNEKLFF. The CDR3 DNA reads TGTGCCAGCAGTCTGGGACAGGGAAGGAATGAAAAACTGTTTTTT.

The rearrangement uses TRBV5-6 and TRBJ2-5, with TRBD2 as a possible D gene (6 bases). TRBJ2-7 explains the end of the DNA better; the J call may be wrong. The CDR3 length is 12 residues. Germline CDR1 reads SGHDT; CDR2 reads YYEEEE. The CDR3: CASSSGGYEQYF. CDR3 sequence (DNA): TGTGCCAGCAGCTCCGGGGGTTACGAGCAGTACTTC.

The chain has TRBV6-5 and TRBJ1-1; D perhaps matches TRBD1 (5 bases). This CDR3 comprises 15 residues. V lost 1 base and J lost 2, with 11 bases in between. Germline CDR1 MNHEY, CDR2 SVGAGI. As DNA, the CDR3 is TGTGCCAGCAGTTACTACCGGGACGGTAACACTGAAGCTTTCTTT. Translation gives CASSYYRDGNTEAFF.

The table lists this clone with a count of one. The chain combines TRBV28 with TRBJ1-2; D is ambiguous. This CDR3 is 14 amino acids long. The germline CDR1 and CDR2 sequences are MDHEN and SYDVKM. Trimming pared 5 bases from V and 2 bases from J, leaving 12 bases between. In nucleotides, the CDR3 is TGTGCCAGCAGTGCCCTAACAGAGAACTATGGCTACACCTTC. Protein product: CASSALTENYGYTF.

This clone was seen once. The genes are TRBV4-1 and TRBJ1-1; D may be TRBD1 (5 bases). Deletions cut 2 bases from V and 0 bases from J, with 10 bases between. CDR1 is MGHRA and CDR2 is YSYEKL in the germline V gene. The length of the CDR3 is 15 residues. CDR3 DNA: TGCGCCAGCAGCCAATTGGGGACGGTGAACACTGAAGCTTTCTTT. Residues: CASSQLGTVNTEAFF.

The J gene is TRBJ2-3, the V gene TRBV19; no reliable D call. The length of the CDR3 is 13 residues. Germline loops: CDR1 LNHDA, CDR2 SQIVND (reference sequence). The V and J ends lost 4 bases and 3 bases respectively, with 8 bases between them. The CDR3 coding sequence is TGTGCCAGTAGTACAAAAGGTACAGATACGCAGTATTTT. This codes for CASSTKGTDTQYF.

This clone was recorded a few times. V is TRBV6-1 and J is TRBJ1-2; D possibly corresponds to TRBD1 (6 bases). The CDR3 is 13 residues long. Deletions cut 6 bases from V and 4 bases from J, with 12 bases between. Looked up from germline, CDR1 is MNHNS and CDR2 is SASEGT. The CDR3 here is CASRETGGYGYTF. CDR3 in DNA: TGTGCCAGCAGAGAGACAGGTGGCTATGGCTACACCTTC.

The chain uses TRBV11-1 and TRBJ2-7; 9 positions agree with TRBD2. Trimming took 1 base from V and 2 from J; bases not matched to a gene: 3. The length of the CDR3 is 15 residues. CDR1 and CDR2 (germline): SGHAT, FQDESV (reference sequence). This CDR3 is CASSLVAGGPYEQYF. CDR3 DNA sequence: TGTGCCAGCAGCTTAGTGGCGGGAGGGCCCTACGAGCAGTACTTC.

The chain couples TRBV6-6 to TRBJ2-1, with D hard to call. The CDR3 covers 14 residues. Deletions cut 5 bases from V and 0 bases from J, with 8 bases between. Looked up from germline, CDR1 is MNHNY and CDR2 is SVGAGI (reference sequence). The CDR3 is CASSRGSSYNEQFF. The CDR3 nucleotides read TGTGCCAGCAGTCGAGGAAGCTCCTACAATGAGCAGTTCTTC.